This T cell receptor beta chain originates from a study of T cell repertoires in cytomegalovirus infection. Whole-study results and caveats: Summed frequency of shared TCR beta families picked out CMV carriers who also had the relevant HLA. The response measured ex vivo was dominated by TCR beta clonotypes (HLA-C-restricted and CMV-specific).

Concerning this clonotype: Its antigen is as yet unknown.

TCRdb reprocessed the reads with MiXCR, giving one entry per CDR3 protein. The sample contains around 550,000 distinct CDR3 sequences, around 27% of which appear only once. The V segment lost 6 bases and the J segment 5 bases; nucleotides outside the gene matches: 5. The CDR3 is 14 residues long. The sample taken for sequencing was PBMCs. The chain links TRBV12-3 or TRBV12-4 to TRBJ1-5; 9 nucleotides align to TRBD1. The sequence was obtained from a human donor in good health (CMV status not recorded). Some clones in this sample may be carry-over from other donors' samples. The CDR3 DNA is TGTGCCAGCAGGGGACAGGGCAACTATCAGCCCCAGCATTTT. This gives the protein CASRGQGNYQPQHF.